The 22 T cell receptor beta chains in this list originate from one sample, sequenced in a study of blood T cell repertoires in COVID-19. The method was immunoSEQ multiplex PCR; TCRdb's version includes in-frame clones alone and lacks a portion of them. The table has 270,000 or so clones, over 85% seen once; the top ten hold around 10%. Sequenced material: peripheral blood. Receptors originate from a woman under 40 with COVID-19, enrolled during active disease.

The V call is TRBV28, the J call TRBJ2-2; D not resolved. CDR1 and CDR2 from the germline V gene are MDHEN and SYDVKM. The CDR3 totals 14 residues. Trimming took off 5 bases at V and 1 base at J, with 8 bases between the two ends. CDR3 loop: CASSLSRNTGELFF. In DNA form, the CDR3 reads TGTGCCAGCAGTCTATCCAGGAACACCGGGGAGCTGTTTTTT.

The chain joins TRBV25-1 to TRBJ2-5; 9 bases fit TRBD2. This CDR3 comprises 14 residues. V trimming: 1 base; J trimming: 5 bases; junction bases outside the gene matches: 2. Germline V gene sequence: CDR1 MGHDK, CDR2 SYGVNS. The CDR3 spells CASSESSGVETQYF. The CDR3 DNA reads as TGTGCCAGCAGTGAATCTAGCGGGGTGGAGACCCAGTACTTC.

The chain uses TRBV2 and TRBJ1-2, with 7 bases aligning to TRBD1. CDR1 is SNHLY, CDR2 FYNNEI, per germline. With 6 bases clipped from V and 9 bases from J, the junction kept 13 bases outside the gene matches. This CDR3 has 14 residues. The CDR3 coding sequence is TGTGCCAGCAGCCCCGGGACAGTTCCGAATCGCTACACCTTC. Protein product: CASSPGTVPNRYTF.

As DNA, the CDR3 is TGTGCCAGCTCGCAGGACAGTCCAACCGGGGAGCTGTTTTTT. Residues: CASSQDSPTGELFF. The genes are TRBV27 and TRBJ2-2; the D gene is possibly TRBD1 (6 bases). The CDR3 contains 14 residues. The germline gives CDR1 MNHEY, CDR2 SMNVEV (reference sequence). The V gene lost 8 bases and the J gene lost 5 bases, with 15 bases spanning the gap.

The genes are TRBV18 and TRBJ2-5; TRBD2 matches at 13 bases. This CDR3 spans 14 amino acids. Germline V lookup: CDR1 KGHSH, CDR2 LQKENI. Unmatched junction bases numbered 0, after V lost 3 bases and J lost 5 bases. The CDR3 region has the DNA TGTGCCAGCTCACCGGGACTAGCGGGGGAGACCCAGTACTTC. Amino acids: CASSPGLAGETQYF.

This chain uses TRBV7-9 with TRBJ1-2; D is ambiguous. Trimming took off 5 bases at V and 3 bases at J, with 4 bases between the two ends. Per germline, CDR1 SEHNR and CDR2 FQNEAQ (reference sequence). The CDR3 sequence is 11 residues long. CDR3 protein: CASSVDYGYTF. The DNA for the CDR3 is TGTGCCAGCAGCGTCGACTATGGCTACACCTTC.

The gene calls are TRBV27 and TRBJ2-3; 7 bases agree with TRBD1. Trimming took 6 bases from V and 4 from J; bases not matched to a gene: 10. The CDR3 is made up of 15 amino acids. The germline V gene has CDR1 MNHEY and CDR2 SMNVEV (reference sequence). CDR3 region: CASSLLGRGSDTQYF. As DNA, the CDR3 is TGTGCCAGCAGCCTCCTGGGCAGGGGGTCAGATACGCAGTATTTT.

The chain is built from TRBV5-8 and TRBJ1-1; TRBD1 aligns across 9 bases. The germline CDR1 and CDR2 sequences are SGHTS and YDEGEE. This CDR3 spans 15 amino acids. With 0 bases clipped from V and 5 bases from J, the junction kept 5 bases outside the gene matches. This chain's CDR3 is CASSLERGQGTEAFF. The CDR3 nucleotides are TGTGCCAGCAGCTTGGAGAGGGGACAGGGAACTGAAGCTTTCTTT.

This chain connects TRBV5-1 to TRBJ2-3; a weak D match, TRBD1 (6 bases). CDR3 length: 15 residues. Trimming took 5 bases from V and 5 from J, leaving 18 bases between them. Germline CDR1 and CDR2: SGHRS and YFSETQ. CDR3 nucleotide sequence: TGCGCCAGCAGGTTTGGTACCAAGGGGGTAGATACGCAGTATTTT. It yields the protein CASRFGTKGVDTQYF.

The V gene is TRBV27, the J gene TRBJ1-1, with D tentatively TRBD1 (6 bases). CDR3 size: 16 residues. From germline, CDR1 is MNHEY and CDR2 SMNVEV (reference sequence). V was shortened by 5 bases and J by 4 bases, with 20 bases between the two germline ends. The CDR3 loop is CASSHTLQGPGTEAFF. CDR3 DNA sequence: TGTGCCAGCAGTCACACACTACAGGGTCCCGGCACTGAAGCTTTCTTT.

This sequence joins TRBV5-1 and TRBJ2-7; D call uncertain. CDR1 is SGHRS and CDR2 is YFSETQ in the germline V gene. The CDR3 runs to 14 residues. V lost 0 bases and J 5 bases, leaving 12 bases between the germline ends. The CDR3 nucleotides are TGCGCCAGCAGCTTGGCAGGTTCTTGGGACGAGCAGTACTTC. Protein product: CASSLAGSWDEQYF.

This sequence joins TRBV5-4 and TRBJ2-6; D not resolved. The germline V gene encodes CDR1 SGHNT and CDR2 YYREEE (reference sequence). This CDR3 spans 15 amino acids. Between the trimmed V and J ends, which lost 4 bases and 0 bases, there was a span of 8 bases. In DNA form, the CDR3 reads TGTGCCAGCAGCACTCTGCACTCTGGGGCCAACGTCCTGACTTTC. Translated, it gives CASSTLHSGANVLTF.

The chain links TRBV7-9 to TRBJ1-1; D unresolved. The CDR3 runs to 13 residues. Germline V gene data show CDR1 as SEHNR and CDR2 as FQNEAQ (reference sequence). Trimming took off 5 bases at V and 5 bases at J, with 12 bases between the two ends. The CDR3 region has the DNA TGTGCCAGCAGCGCAACCGCCGGGACTGAAGCTTTCTTT. Its protein is CASSATAGTEAFF. Variable domain in full (rest from reference TRBV7-9 and TRBJ1-1): DTGVSQNPRHKITKRGQNVTFRCDPISEHNRLYWYRQTLGQGPEFLTYFQNEAQLEKSRLLSDRFSAERPKGSFSTLEIQRTEQGDSAMYLCASSATAGTEAFFGQGTRLTVV.

This clone was seen more than once but under ten times. The chain couples TRBV5-6 to TRBJ1-2, with TRBD1 identical over 7 bases. Germline V lookup: CDR1 SGHDT, CDR2 YYEEEE. The CDR3 has 16 residues. V shed 0 bases, J shed 8 bases, and the junction held 13 bases outside the gene matches. CDR3 in amino acids: CASSLGQGTPYWGYTF. The CDR3 region has the DNA TGTGCCAGCAGCTTGGGACAGGGTACCCCCTACTGGGGCTACACCTTC.

The chain couples TRBV4-1 to TRBJ1-6; 8 bases agree with TRBD1. The CDR3 is made up of 15 amino acids. With V trimmed by 0 bases and J by 10 bases, 5 bases remained unmatched. Germline CDR1 is MGHRA and CDR2 is YSYEKL. In nucleotides, the CDR3 is TGCGCCAGCAGCCAAGATGACAGGGGAGGCTCACCCCTCCACTTT. It encodes CASSQDDRGGSPLHF.

V gene TRBV25-1 combines with J gene TRBJ1-5; maybe TRBD1 (5 bases). The germline CDR1 and CDR2 sequences are MGHDK and SYGVNS. V gave up 5 bases and J gave up 3 bases, with 11 bases separating them. The CDR3 runs 14 residues. The CDR3 region is CASSIQVLNQPQHF. CDR3 in DNA: TGTGCCAGCAGTATACAGGTCCTCAATCAGCCCCAGCATTTT.

A few counts support this clone. The chain carries TRBV6-1 and TRBJ1-2, with 7 nucleotides matching TRBD1. V dropped 1 base and J dropped 4; count of bases not matched to a gene: 3. The CDR3 runs 14 residues. Germline assignment: CDR1 MNHNS and CDR2 SASEGT. The CDR3 DNA reads as TGTGCCAGCAGTGAAGGGCAGGGGGGCTATGGCTACACCTTC. It codes for CASSEGQGGYGYTF.

This chain joins TRBV19 and TRBJ1-2; no firm D call. V lost 4 bases and J 0 bases, leaving 9 bases between the germline ends. The CDR3 spans 14 residues. Germline V lookup: CDR1 LNHDA, CDR2 SQIVND (reference sequence). As DNA, the CDR3 is TGTGCCAGTAGTAGCCAGGCAGCTAACTATGGCTACACCTTC. Protein: CASSSQAANYGYTF.

This chain uses TRBV6-5 with TRBJ1-1; 8 positions match TRBD1. Germline lookup yields CDR1 MNHEY and CDR2 SVGAGI. The CDR3 runs to 14 residues. V trimming: 8 bases; J trimming: 5 bases; junction bases outside the gene matches: 10. The CDR3 protein is CASGAGGLLTEAFF. Written as DNA, the CDR3 is TGTGCCAGCGGGGCAGGGGGCTTATTAACTGAAGCTTTCTTT.

J is TRBJ1-1 and V is TRBV5-1, with D perhaps TRBD1 (5 bases). The CDR3 sequence is 14 residues long. Trimming took off 4 bases at V and 4 bases at J, with 14 bases between the two ends. Germline CDR1 reads SGHRS; CDR2 reads YFSETQ. The CDR3 spells CASSPGVVGTEAFF. The CDR3 DNA is TGCGCCAGCAGCCCGGGGGTTGTCGGCACTGAAGCTTTCTTT. Full variable domain (missing parts from reference TRBV5-1 and TRBJ1-1): KAGVTQTPRYLIKTRGQQVTLSCSPISGHRSVSWYQQTPGQGLQFLFEYFSETQRNKGNFPGRFSGRQFSNSRSEMNVSTLELGDSALYLCASSPGVVGTEAFFGQGTRLTVV.

The J gene is TRBJ2-5, the V gene TRBV19; the D gene is possibly TRBD2 (5 bases). With 4 bases removed from V and 1 base from J, the gap between germline ends came to 13 bases. The CDR3 sequence is 15 residues long. Germline V gene data show CDR1 as LNHDA and CDR2 as SQIVND (reference sequence). The CDR3 DNA sequence: TGTGCCAGTAGTAAGGTTCGGGGTGTCCAAGAGACCCAGTACTTC. Translation gives CASSKVRGVQETQYF.

The chain links TRBV2 to TRBJ2-1; perhaps TRBD2 as D (6 bases). Germline CDR1 is SNHLY and CDR2 is FYNNEI. The V gene lost 5 bases and the J gene lost 6 bases, with 17 bases spanning the gap. The CDR3 loop spans 15 amino acids. DNA for the CDR3: TGTGCCAGCAGTCCCCGGGAGCAGGGTGGCAATGAGCAGTTCTTC. Its translation is CASSPREQGGNEQFF.